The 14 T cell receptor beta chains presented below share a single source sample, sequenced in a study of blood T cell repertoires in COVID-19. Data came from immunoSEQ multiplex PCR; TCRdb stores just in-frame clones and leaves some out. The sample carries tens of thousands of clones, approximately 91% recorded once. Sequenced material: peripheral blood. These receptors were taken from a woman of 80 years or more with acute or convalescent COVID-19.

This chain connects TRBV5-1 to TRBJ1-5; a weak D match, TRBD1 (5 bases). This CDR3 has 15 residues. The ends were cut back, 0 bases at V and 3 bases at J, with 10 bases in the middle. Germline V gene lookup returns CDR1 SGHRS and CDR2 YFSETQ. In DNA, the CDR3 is TGCGCCAGCAGCTTGGGGGAGGGGTTCAATCAGCCCCAGCATTTT. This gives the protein CASSLGEGFNQPQHF.

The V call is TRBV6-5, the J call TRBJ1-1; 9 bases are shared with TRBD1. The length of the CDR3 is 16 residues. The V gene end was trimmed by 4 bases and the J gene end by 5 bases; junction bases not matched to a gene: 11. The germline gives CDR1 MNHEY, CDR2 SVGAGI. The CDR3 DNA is TGTGCCAGCAGTTCTAACCGGGGACAGGGAGGGACTGAAGCTTTCTTT. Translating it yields CASSSNRGQGGTEAFF.

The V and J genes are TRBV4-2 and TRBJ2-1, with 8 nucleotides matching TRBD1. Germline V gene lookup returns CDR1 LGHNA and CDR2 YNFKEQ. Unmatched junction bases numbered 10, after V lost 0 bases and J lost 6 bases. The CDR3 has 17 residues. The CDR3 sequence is CASSQDLPDRDFNEQFF. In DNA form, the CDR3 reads TGTGCCAGCAGCCAAGATTTGCCGGACAGGGATTTCAATGAGCAGTTCTTC.

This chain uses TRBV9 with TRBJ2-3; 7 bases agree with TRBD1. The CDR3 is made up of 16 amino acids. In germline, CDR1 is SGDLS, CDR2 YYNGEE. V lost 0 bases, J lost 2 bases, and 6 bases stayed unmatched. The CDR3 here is CASSVAIGTVTDTQYF. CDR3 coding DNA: TGTGCCAGCAGCGTAGCTATCGGGACAGTCACAGATACGCAGTATTTT.

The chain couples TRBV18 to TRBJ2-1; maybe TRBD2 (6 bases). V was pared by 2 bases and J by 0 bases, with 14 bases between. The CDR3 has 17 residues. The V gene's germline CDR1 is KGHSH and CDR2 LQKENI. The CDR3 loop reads CASSPLGRGSSYNEQFF. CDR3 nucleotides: TGTGCCAGCTCACCATTGGGGCGGGGTAGCTCCTACAATGAGCAGTTCTTC.

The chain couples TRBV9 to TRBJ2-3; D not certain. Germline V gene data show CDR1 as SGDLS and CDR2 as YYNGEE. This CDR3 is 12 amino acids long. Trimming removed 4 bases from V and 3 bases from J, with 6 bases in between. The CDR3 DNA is TGTGCCAGCAGCCCCCAGACAGATACGCAGTATTTT. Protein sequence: CASSPQTDTQYF.

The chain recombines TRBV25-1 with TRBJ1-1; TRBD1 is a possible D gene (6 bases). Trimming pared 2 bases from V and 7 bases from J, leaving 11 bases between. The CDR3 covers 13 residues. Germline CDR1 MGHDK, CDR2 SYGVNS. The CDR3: CASSEPGHREAFF. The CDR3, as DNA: TGTGCCAGCAGTGAACCGGGACACCGTGAAGCTTTCTTT. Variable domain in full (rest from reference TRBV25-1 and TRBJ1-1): EADIYQTPRYLVIGTGKKITLECSQTMGHDKMYWYQQDPGMELHLIHYSYGVNSTEKGDLSSESTVSRIRTEHFPLTLESARPSHTSQYLCASSEPGHREAFFGQGTRLTVV.

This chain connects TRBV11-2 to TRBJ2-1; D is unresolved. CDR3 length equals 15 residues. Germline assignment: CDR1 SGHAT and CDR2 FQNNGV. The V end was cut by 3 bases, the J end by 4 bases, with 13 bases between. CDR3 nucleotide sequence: TGTGCCAGCAGCTTGCTGGGTCGCGGTTACAATGAGCAGTTCTTC. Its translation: CASSLLGRGYNEQFF.

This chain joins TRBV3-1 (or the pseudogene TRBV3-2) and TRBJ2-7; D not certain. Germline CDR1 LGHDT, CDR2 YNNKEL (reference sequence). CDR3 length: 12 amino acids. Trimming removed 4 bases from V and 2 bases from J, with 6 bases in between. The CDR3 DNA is TGTGCCAGCAGCCCCGGTCCCTACGAGCAGTACTTC. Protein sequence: CASSPGPYEQYF.

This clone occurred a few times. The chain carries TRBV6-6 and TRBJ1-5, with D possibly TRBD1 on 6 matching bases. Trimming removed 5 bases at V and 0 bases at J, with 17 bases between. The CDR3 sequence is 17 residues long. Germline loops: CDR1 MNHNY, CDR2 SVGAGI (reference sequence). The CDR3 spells CASSRLRDTNSNQPQHF. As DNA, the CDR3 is TGTGCCAGCAGTCGCCTCCGGGACACTAATAGCAATCAGCCCCAGCATTTT.

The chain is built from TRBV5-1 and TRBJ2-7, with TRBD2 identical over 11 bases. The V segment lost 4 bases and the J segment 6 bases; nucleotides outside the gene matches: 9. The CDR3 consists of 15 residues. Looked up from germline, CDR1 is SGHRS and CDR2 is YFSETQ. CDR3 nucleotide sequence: TGCGCCAGCAGCGTAGGACTAGCGGGCTCTGGCGAGCAGTACTTC. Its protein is CASSVGLAGSGEQYF. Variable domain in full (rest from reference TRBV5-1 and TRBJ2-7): KAGVTQTPRYLIKTRGQQVTLSCSPISGHRSVSWYQQTPGQGLQFLFEYFSETQRNKGNFPGRFSGRQFSNSRSEMNVSTLELGDSALYLCASSVGLAGSGEQYFGPGTRLTVT.

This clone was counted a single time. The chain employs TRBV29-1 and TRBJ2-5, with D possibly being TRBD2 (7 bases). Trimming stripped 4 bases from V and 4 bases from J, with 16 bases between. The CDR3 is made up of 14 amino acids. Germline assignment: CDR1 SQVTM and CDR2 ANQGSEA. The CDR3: CSVVGSRGRETQYF. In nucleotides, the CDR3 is TGCAGCGTTGTGGGTTCGCGGGGGCGAGAGACCCAGTACTTC.

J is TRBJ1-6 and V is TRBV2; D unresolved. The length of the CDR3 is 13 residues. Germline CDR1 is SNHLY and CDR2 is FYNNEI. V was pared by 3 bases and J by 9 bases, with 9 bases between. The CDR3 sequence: CASSDDSGSPLHF. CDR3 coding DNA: TGTGCCAGCAGTGACGACTCTGGTTCACCCCTCCACTTT.

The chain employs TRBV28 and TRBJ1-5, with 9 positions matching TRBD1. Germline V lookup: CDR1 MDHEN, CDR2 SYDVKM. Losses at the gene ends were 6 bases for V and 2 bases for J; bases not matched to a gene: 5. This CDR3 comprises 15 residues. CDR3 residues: CASSLGQGGNQPQHF. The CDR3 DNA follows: TGTGCCAGCAGCCTGGGACAGGGCGGCAATCAGCCCCAGCATTTT. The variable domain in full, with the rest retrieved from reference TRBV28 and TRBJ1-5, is DVKVTQSSRYLVKRTGEKVFLECVQDMDHENMFWYRQDPGLGLRLIYFSYDVKMKEKGDIPEGYSVSREKKERFSLILESASTNQTSMYLCASSLGQGGNQPQHFGDGTRLSIL.